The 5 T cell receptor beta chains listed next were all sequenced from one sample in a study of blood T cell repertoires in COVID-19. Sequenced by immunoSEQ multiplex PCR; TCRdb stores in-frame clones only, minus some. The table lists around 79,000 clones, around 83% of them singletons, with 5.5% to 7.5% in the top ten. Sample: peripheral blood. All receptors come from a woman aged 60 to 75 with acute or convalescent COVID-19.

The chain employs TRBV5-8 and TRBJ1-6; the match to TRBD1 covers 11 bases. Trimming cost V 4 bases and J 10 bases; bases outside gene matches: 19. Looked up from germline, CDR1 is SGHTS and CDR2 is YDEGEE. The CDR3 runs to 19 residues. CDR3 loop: CASSPVKGQGAHSGSPLHF. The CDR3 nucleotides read TGTGCCAGCAGCCCGGTAAAAGGACAGGGGGCGCATTCTGGGTCACCCCTCCACTTT.

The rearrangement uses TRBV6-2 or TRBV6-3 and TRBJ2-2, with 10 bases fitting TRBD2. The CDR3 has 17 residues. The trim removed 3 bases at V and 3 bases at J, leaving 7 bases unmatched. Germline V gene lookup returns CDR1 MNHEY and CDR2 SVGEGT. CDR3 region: CASSYPGLASDTGELFF. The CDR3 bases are TGTGCCAGCAGTTATCCGGGACTAGCGTCGGACACCGGGGAGCTGTTTTTT.

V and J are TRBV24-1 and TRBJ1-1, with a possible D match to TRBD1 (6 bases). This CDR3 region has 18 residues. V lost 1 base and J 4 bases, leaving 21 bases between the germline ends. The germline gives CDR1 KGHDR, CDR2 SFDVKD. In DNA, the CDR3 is TGTGCCACCAGTGATTTCTCCCCTCGACAGGTAAACAGCACTGAAGCTTTCTTT. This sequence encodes CATSDFSPRQVNSTEAFF.

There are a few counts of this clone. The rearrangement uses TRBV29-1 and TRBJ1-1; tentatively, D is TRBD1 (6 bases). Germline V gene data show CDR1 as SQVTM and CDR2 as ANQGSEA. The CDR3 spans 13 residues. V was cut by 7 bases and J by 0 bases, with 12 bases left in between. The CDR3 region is CSATTGLNTEAFF. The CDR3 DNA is TGCAGCGCAACGACAGGATTGAACACTGAAGCTTTCTTT.

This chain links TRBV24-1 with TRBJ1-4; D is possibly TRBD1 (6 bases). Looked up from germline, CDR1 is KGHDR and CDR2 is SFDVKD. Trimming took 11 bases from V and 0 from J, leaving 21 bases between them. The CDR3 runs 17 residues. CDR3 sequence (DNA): TGTGCCATATACAGGTCCGGGACATATGCAACTAATGAAAAACTGTTTTTT. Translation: CAIYRSGTYATNEKLFF.